This entry lists 28 T cell receptor beta chains sequenced from one sample in a study of T-cell memory formation after mild COVID-19. MiXCR, applied by TCRdb to the 5' RACE reads, yields one record per CDR3 protein. The sample gives around 220,000 distinct CDR3 sequences, about a sixth of which show up once; 3.5% is in the top ten. Source material: PBMCs or a T cell subset sorted from them (not recorded which). Receptors were obtained from a man in his late teens or twenties who had mild COVID-19 (a few samples of this study predate the infection). Cell type and time point are not known.

The chain is built from TRBV5-8 and TRBJ2-3; 13 positions match TRBD2. In germline, CDR1 is SGHTS, CDR2 YDEGEE. This CDR3 has 16 amino acids. Germline trimming cut 6 bases from V and 2 bases from J; bases unmatched to any gene: 6. CDR3: CASTLGLAGDTDTQYF. The CDR3 DNA reads TGTGCCAGCACCCTAGGACTAGCGGGGGACACAGATACGCAGTATTTT.

The rearrangement uses TRBV18 and TRBJ2-7; no definite D call. The germline gives CDR1 KGHSH, CDR2 LQKENI. Trimming pared 1 base from V and 4 bases from J, leaving 11 bases between. CDR3 length: 14 residues. The CDR3 region has the DNA TGTGCCAGCTCACCACAGAGGCAACCGTACGAGCAGTACGTC. Amino acids: CASSPQRQPYEQYV.

This clonotype was detected a few times. The genes are TRBV29-1 and TRBJ2-1; TRBD1 aligns across 9 bases. CDR1 and CDR2 (germline): SQVTM, ANQGSEA. V shed 2 bases, J shed 6 bases, and the junction held 5 bases outside the gene matches. There are 14 residues in the CDR3. CDR3 bases: TGCAGCGTTGAAACAGGGGGCGATTTCAATGAGCAGTTCTTC. It encodes CSVETGGDFNEQFF.

This clonotype was recorded a few times. CDR3 region: CSVGGADTQYF. CDR3 sequence (DNA): TGCAGCGTGGGGGGGGCAGATACGCAGTATTTT. V is TRBV29-1 and J is TRBJ2-3; 7 bases align to TRBD2. The CDR3 has 11 residues. The ends lost 6 bases at V and 4 bases at J; junction bases unmatched: 1. Per germline, CDR1 SQVTM and CDR2 ANQGSEA.

This sequence joins TRBV7-6 and TRBJ2-6, with D uncertain. The CDR3 length is 15 residues. CDR1 SGHVS and CDR2 FNYEAQ come from the germline V gene. The V end lost 0 bases, the J end lost 4 bases, and 7 bases lay between the germline ends. CDR3 protein: CASSLASPGANVLTF. CDR3 sequence (DNA): TGTGCCAGCAGCTTAGCGTCACCCGGGGCCAACGTCCTGACTTTC.

The chain couples TRBV2 to TRBJ2-5; D gene unclear. V was shortened by 9 bases and J by 2 bases, with 13 bases between the two germline ends. Germline V gives CDR1 SNHLY, CDR2 FYNNEI. CDR3 length equals 13 residues. The CDR3 coding sequence is TGTGCCAGATCCGTTAGGTATCAAGAGACCCAGTACTTC. As protein: CARSVRYQETQYF.

The sample holds a few counts of this clonotype. The genes are TRBV19 and TRBJ2-3, with 11 bases identical to TRBD2. With 6 bases clipped from V and 2 bases from J, the junction kept 7 bases outside the gene matches. This CDR3 is built from 16 residues. Germline lookup yields CDR1 LNHDA and CDR2 SQIVND (reference sequence). The CDR3 is CASSLLAGDLTDTQYF. The CDR3 nucleotides are TGTGCCAGTAGCCTACTAGCGGGGGACCTCACAGATACGCAGTATTTT. Combining the CDR3 with reference TRBV19 and TRBJ2-3 gives the whole variable domain DGGITQSPKYLFRKEGQNVTLSCEQNLNHDAMYWYRQDPGQGLRLIYYSQIVNDFQKGDIAEGYSVSREKKESFPLTVTSAQKNPTAFYLCASSLLAGDLTDTQYFGPGTRLTVL.

This clonotype occurred a few times. The rearrangement uses TRBV7-8 and TRBJ2-2, with D possibly TRBD1 on 7 matching bases. V was shortened by 6 bases and J by 6 bases, with 14 bases between the two germline ends. The CDR3 extends over 14 amino acids. Germline assignment: CDR1 SGHVS and CDR2 FQNEAQ. CDR3 nucleotide sequence: TGTGCCAGCAGGATCGGAGGGGGCCCCGGGGAGCTGTTTTTT. It encodes CASRIGGGPGELFF.

This clonotype occurred a few times. The CDR3 reads CASSLRRYQETQYF. DNA for the CDR3: TGCGCCAGCAGCTTGCGCCGGTACCAAGAGACCCAGTACTTC. V usage is TRBV5-1 and J usage is TRBJ2-5, with D unclear. Germline values: CDR1 SGHRS, CDR2 YFSETQ. The V end was cut by 1 base, the J end by 0 bases, with 7 bases between. The CDR3 covers 14 residues.

The rearrangement uses TRBV4-1 and TRBJ2-7, with TRBD2 identical over 8 bases. The CDR3 sequence is 15 residues long. V lost 4 bases, J lost 1 base, and 6 bases stayed unmatched. In germline, CDR1 is MGHRA, CDR2 YSYEKL. CDR3 loop: CASSRAGGSSYEQYF. The CDR3, as DNA: TGCGCCAGCAGCCGGGCGGGGGGTTCTTCCTACGAGCAGTACTTC.

This clonotype was seen ten or more times. The rearrangement joins TRBV18 to TRBJ1-2; the D gene is possibly TRBD1 (6 bases). From germline, CDR1 is KGHSH and CDR2 LQKENI. V gave up 2 bases and J gave up 4 bases, with 14 bases separating them. This CDR3 has 15 amino acids. CDR3 sequence (DNA): TGTGCCAGCTCACCAACTAGAGGACAGCTCTATGGCTACACCTTC. This encodes CASSPTRGQLYGYTF.

The chain couples TRBV6-5 to TRBJ2-3; tentative D call: TRBD2 (7 bases). CDR3 size: 16 residues. CDR1 MNHEY and CDR2 SVGAGI come from the germline V gene. V was clipped by 6 bases and J by 4 bases, with 20 bases between them. The DNA of the CDR3 is TGTGCCAGCAGAGCCCTTGGGGGGGGGCCTGCAGATACGCAGTATTTT. Encoded protein: CASRALGGGPADTQYF.

This clonotype was counted a few times. Possible read error: a much larger clone is one base away. The chain recombines TRBV6-6 with TRBJ1-5, with 8 bases that match TRBD1. After removal of 6 bases from V and 5 bases from J, the junction contained 6 bases not matched to a gene. The CDR3 has 14 amino acids. From germline, CDR1 is MNHNY and CDR2 SVGAGI (reference sequence). In nucleotides, the CDR3 is TGTGCCAGCAGCCTCGGACAGGGCCATCAGCCCCAGCATTTT. The encoded protein is CASSLGQGHQPQHF.

The genes are TRBV7-3 and TRBJ1-1; possible D gene TRBD1, 6 bases. The V gene's germline CDR1 is SGHTA and CDR2 FQGTGA. The CDR3 is 16 amino acids. V shed 1 base and J shed 3 bases, with 15 bases lying between them. CDR3 region: CASSLKGGTLDTEAFF. The CDR3 region has the DNA TGTGCCAGCAGCTTAAAAGGCGGGACATTAGACACTGAAGCTTTCTTT.

For the CDR3, the DNA is TGCGCCAGCAGCCAAGATACAACTAATGAAAAACTGTTTTTT. As protein: CASSQDTTNEKLFF. The chain uses TRBV4-3 and TRBJ1-4; no firm D call. CDR1 is LGHNA, CDR2 YSLEER, per germline. V was clipped by 0 bases and J by 0 bases, with 2 bases between them. CDR3 length equals 14 residues.

This clonotype was seen only a few times. This sequence joins TRBV5-1 and TRBJ2-2; D is unclear. The germline V gene has CDR1 SGHRS and CDR2 YFSETQ. V was shortened by 0 bases and J by 1 base, with 10 bases between the two germline ends. The CDR3 runs 16 residues. The CDR3 DNA sequence: TGCGCCAGCAGCTTGGATGGAAGAGGGAACACCGGGGAGCTGTTTTTT. This gives the protein CASSLDGRGNTGELFF.

The V and J genes are TRBV9 and TRBJ2-1; 8 bases match TRBD2. The germline gives CDR1 SGDLS, CDR2 YYNGEE. Unmatched junction bases numbered 8, after V lost 0 bases and J lost 6 bases. The CDR3 loop spans 16 amino acids. The CDR3 sequence: CASSVAPGGAGNEQFF. CDR3 DNA sequence: TGTGCCAGCAGCGTAGCTCCGGGGGGGGCTGGCAATGAGCAGTTCTTC.

The rearrangement joins TRBV5-1 to TRBJ2-1; 8 positions match TRBD2. The CDR3 spans 15 residues. CDR1 SGHRS and CDR2 YFSETQ come from the germline V gene. Trimming took 2 bases from V and 7 from J; bases not matched to a gene: 8. DNA for the CDR3: TGCGCCAGCAGCTTCACAGCGGGGGACCAGAATGAGCAGTTCTTC. The encoded protein is CASSFTAGDQNEQFF.

The chain joins TRBV11-3 to TRBJ2-1; 7 positions agree with TRBD2. V lost 5 bases, J lost 4 bases, and 11 bases stayed unmatched. Germline loops: CDR1 SGHNT, CDR2 YENEEA. The CDR3 runs 16 residues. In DNA form, the CDR3 reads TGTGCCAGCAGCCTAGTTGGACTAGAGCCTTACAATGAGCAGTTCTTC. Translation gives CASSLVGLEPYNEQFF.

This chain connects TRBV2 to TRBJ1-1; no clear D. Per the germline V gene, CDR1 is SNHLY and CDR2 is FYNNEI. V was shortened by 7 bases and J by 0 bases, with 6 bases between the two germline ends. The CDR3 is made up of 12 amino acids. The CDR3 loop reads CASTNLNTEAFF. The CDR3 coding sequence is TGTGCCAGCACTAACCTGAACACTGAAGCTTTCTTT.

There are a few counts of this clonotype. The chain links TRBV9 to TRBJ1-1; D gene unclear. Germline V CDR1 and CDR2: SGDLS, YYNGEE. Trimming stripped 0 bases from V and 5 bases from J, with 8 bases between. The CDR3 is 13 residues long. The CDR3 loop reads CASSVELQTEAFF. The CDR3 DNA reads as TGTGCCAGCAGCGTAGAGTTGCAGACTGAAGCTTTCTTT.

The CDR3 reads CATSRGRGGDEQFF. Written as DNA, the CDR3 is TGTGCCACCAGCAGAGGACGGGGTGGGGATGAGCAGTTCTTC. This chain uses TRBV15 with TRBJ2-1; a weak D match, TRBD2 (5 bases). The CDR3 is 14 amino acids. Germline V gene sequence: CDR1 LNHNV, CDR2 YYDKDF (reference sequence). V dropped 1 base and J dropped 8 bases, with 12 bases sitting between them.

This clonotype turned up a few times. The rearrangement uses TRBV10-3 and TRBJ2-7, with D possibly TRBD2 on 5 matching bases. This CDR3 is 12 amino acids long. V was cut by 6 bases and J by 5 bases, with 11 bases left in between. CDR1 and CDR2 (germline): ENHRY, SYGVKD. In DNA form, the CDR3 reads TGTGCCATCAGGACGGAGGCCCACGAGCAGTACTTC. Its translation: CAIRTEAHEQYF.

The chain uses TRBV9 and TRBJ2-3, with D possibly being TRBD2 (6 bases). Deletions cut 0 bases from V and 0 bases from J, with 11 bases between. The length of the CDR3 is 16 residues. CDR1 and CDR2 from the germline V gene are SGDLS and YYNGEE. This chain's CDR3 is CASSVASVRSTDTQYF. CDR3 nucleotides: TGTGCCAGCAGCGTAGCTAGCGTCCGTAGCACAGATACGCAGTATTTT.

The chain couples TRBV24-1 to TRBJ1-5, with TRBD1 identical over 9 bases. Germline V gene sequence: CDR1 KGHDR, CDR2 SFDVKD. The CDR3 spans 11 residues. Germline trimming cut 9 bases from V and 15 bases from J; bases unmatched to any gene: 8. Here the CDR3 reads CATGGTGRLHF. The CDR3 DNA reads TGTGCCACCGGGGGGACAGGGAGGTTGCATTTT.

In this sample, this clonotype turned up a few times. The V call is TRBV11-2, the J call TRBJ1-1; D uncertain. Looked up from germline, CDR1 is SGHAT and CDR2 is FQNNGV. The CDR3 consists of 15 residues. V was clipped by 1 base and J by 6 bases, with 15 bases between them. The CDR3 spells CASSLVGPIRPEAFF. The CDR3 DNA is TGTGCCAGCAGCTTAGTAGGCCCTATCCGCCCTGAAGCTTTCTTT. The full variable domain, its missing parts supplied by reference TRBV11-2 and TRBJ1-1, is EAGVAQSPRYKIIEKRQSVAFWCNPISGHATLYWYQQILGQGPKLLIQFQNNGVVDDSQLPKDRFSAERLKGVDSTLKIQPAKLEDSAVYLCASSLVGPIRPEAFFGQGTRLTVV.

This clonotype was detected only a few times. The gene calls are TRBV6-1 and TRBJ2-6; the D gene is possibly TRBD1 (6 bases). The CDR3 consists of 16 residues. V gave up 8 bases and J gave up 0 bases, with 14 bases separating them. Germline loops: CDR1 MNHNS, CDR2 SASEGT. The CDR3 protein is CASFHTGFSGANVLTF. The CDR3 DNA reads as TGTGCCAGCTTTCATACAGGGTTCTCTGGGGCCAACGTCCTGACTTTC.

This clonotype has only a few counts. V usage is TRBV6-5 and J usage is TRBJ2-5; 7 bases are a match to TRBD1. Germline CDR1 is MNHEY and CDR2 is SVGAGI. CDR3 length equals 14 residues. The J segment lost 5 bases and the V segment lost 2 bases, leaving 5 bases of the junction unmatched. The CDR3 nucleotides read TGTGCCAGCAGTTACCTGACAGGGCTTGAGACCCAGTACTTC. Amino acids: CASSYLTGLETQYF.